This entry lists 25 T cell receptor beta chains sequenced from one sample in a study of blood T cells in healthy people across ages. It was with a sample-barcoded 5' primer and a J-beta primer mix that a second PCR of roughly 6 to 12 cycles was run. TCRdb re-analysed the 5' RACE reads in MiXCR, keeping a single row per CDR3 protein. The data show 1.5 million to 2 million distinct CDR3 sequences, 28% seen once. Material for sequencing was blood. The receptors come from a woman aged 25 to 39 in good health.

This clonotype was observed many times. CDR3: CATSPAGVTDTQYF. The CDR3 DNA reads TGTGCCACCTCCCCAGCGGGAGTGACAGATACGCAGTATTTT. The J gene is TRBJ2-3, the V gene TRBV7-2; TRBD2 agrees at 8 bases. The CDR3 is 14 residues long. J was trimmed by 3 bases and V by 10 bases; bases with no gene match: 9. CDR1 and CDR2 from the germline V gene are SGHTA and FQGNSA.

This clonotype turned up a few times. The chain carries TRBV10-3 and TRBJ2-1; D not certain. The germline V gene has CDR1 ENHRY and CDR2 SYGVKD. This CDR3 is 12 amino acids long. Trimming took 10 bases from V and 8 from J, leaving 15 bases between them. For the CDR3, the DNA is TGTGCCACCTTACCTCCTACGGATGAGCAGTTCTTC. It specifies CATLPPTDEQFF.

This sequence joins TRBV2 and TRBJ2-3; weak D call: TRBD2 (6 bases). The V and J ends lost 5 bases and 3 bases respectively, with 12 bases between them. The CDR3 runs 14 residues. Germline assignment: CDR1 SNHLY and CDR2 FYNNEI. CDR3 in DNA: TGTGCCAGCAGTCCAGCGAGCGGGACAGATACGCAGTATTTT. Translated: CASSPASGTDTQYF.

In this sample, this clonotype turned up many times. The chain combines TRBV12-3 or TRBV12-4 with TRBJ2-4; D perhaps matches TRBD1 (5 bases). The CDR3 loop spans 15 amino acids. Trimming removed 4 bases at V and 7 bases at J, with 17 bases between. The CDR3 nucleotides are TGTGCCAGCAGTTCCCAGGGCACCGTGGATAACATTCAGTACTTC. It translates to CASSSQGTVDNIQYF.

This clonotype was detected many times. The chain couples TRBV9 to TRBJ2-4, with D hard to call. The ends were cut back, 0 bases at V and 0 bases at J, with 7 bases in the middle. Germline-derived CDR1 and CDR2 are SGDLS and YYNGEE. The CDR3 consists of 15 residues. The CDR3 reads CASSVDDLAKNIQYF. CDR3 in DNA: TGTGCCAGCAGCGTAGATGACTTAGCCAAAAACATTCAGTACTTC.

Many counts were recorded for this clonotype. The chain recombines TRBV10-2 with TRBJ2-7; 9 bases are shared with TRBD2. The J segment lost 7 bases and the V segment lost 3 bases, leaving 7 bases of the junction unmatched. This CDR3 is built from 14 residues. Germline lookup yields CDR1 WSHSY and CDR2 SAAADI. CDR3: CASSDSGRTREQYF. The CDR3, as DNA: TGCGCCAGCAGTGATAGCGGGAGAACGAGGGAGCAGTACTTC.

CDR3 nucleotides: TGTGCCAGCAGTTCACCGGACGGAGGACCCCAAGAGACCCAGTACTTC. Translation gives CASSSPDGGPQETQYF. The V gene is TRBV28, the J gene TRBJ2-5, with D maybe TRBD2 (5 bases). The CDR3 loop spans 16 amino acids. V lost 4 bases and J 1 base, leaving 16 bases between the germline ends. The V gene's germline CDR1 is MDHEN and CDR2 SYDVKM. Full variable domain (outside the CDR3, taken from reference TRBV28 and TRBJ2-5): DVKVTQSSRYLVKRTGEKVFLECVQDMDHENMFWYRQDPGLGLRLIYFSYDVKMKEKGDIPEGYSVSREKKERFSLILESASTNQTSMYLCASSSPDGGPQETQYFGPGTRLLVL.

To note about this clonotype: The junction and the germline gene differ at one end; a read error may be behind it. This chain links TRBV11-1 with TRBJ2-5; no reliable D call. The CDR3 runs to 12 residues. CDR1 SGHAT and CDR2 FQDESV come from the germline V gene (reference sequence). CDR3: CTSSTNQETQYF. The DNA of the CDR3 is TGTACCAGCAGCACAAACCAAGAGACCCAGTACTTC.

This clonotype came up many times. The gene calls are TRBV3-1 and TRBJ2-7; 9 bases are shared with TRBD1. V shed 4 bases, J shed 3 bases, and the junction held 13 bases outside the gene matches. CDR3 length: 17 amino acids. Germline loops: CDR1 LGHDT, CDR2 YNNKEL (reference sequence). CDR3 sequence: CASSPVPGQGRNYEQYF. The CDR3 nucleotides are TGTGCCAGCAGCCCCGTCCCGGGACAGGGTAGAAACTACGAGCAGTACTTC.

This clonotype was detected a few times. This sequence joins TRBV29-1 and TRBJ2-3, with 10 positions matching TRBD2. The CDR3 is 16 amino acids. Germline V lookup: CDR1 SQVTM, CDR2 ANQGSEA. V was pared by 6 bases and J by 2 bases, with 11 bases of the junction left unmatched. The CDR3 bases are TGCAGCGTATTAGGGGTAGCGGGAGGACTCACAGATACGCAGTATTTT. Protein: CSVLGVAGGLTDTQYF.

This clonotype was counted between two and nine times. V gene TRBV11-2 combines with J gene TRBJ1-1; D is unresolved. V dropped 2 bases and J dropped 3 bases, with 7 bases sitting between them. Germline loops: CDR1 SGHAT, CDR2 FQNNGV. This CDR3 has 13 amino acids. The CDR3 DNA reads as TGTGCCAGCAGCTTATCTGTTCACACTGAAGCTTTCTTT. As protein: CASSLSVHTEAFF.

Of note for this clonotype: A much larger clone sits a single nucleotide away, making a read error possible. The rearrangement links TRBV20-1 to TRBJ2-5, with 8 bases identical to TRBD2. The CDR3 has 14 residues. The germline V gene encodes CDR1 DFQATT and CDR2 SNEGSKA (reference sequence). The V and J ends lost 2 bases and 11 bases, in that order; junction bases with no gene match: 13. The CDR3 DNA reads as TGCAGTGCTAGATCCGGGGGGGCCAATAATGAGCAGTACTTC. It translates to CSARSGGANNEQYF.

As to this clonotype: This CDR3 fails to terminate in the conserved phenylalanine or tryptophan, so it likely reflects a read error. The DNA is left out, because the CDR3 cannot be placed on it with certainty; the CDR3 is given as TCRdb lists it. The V and J genes are TRBV9 and TRBJ2-5; the DNA was not used to check the table's D call, TRBD2. Germline V gene data show CDR1 as SGDLS and CDR2 as YYNGEE. The CDR3 has 15 residues if both end residues are counted. The CDR3 spells CASSAVTVAGPSKFV.

The chain joins TRBV4-1 to TRBJ1-2; the D gene is possibly TRBD1 (6 bases). Looked up from germline, CDR1 is MGHRA and CDR2 is YSYEKL. CDR3 length: 18 residues. V was trimmed by 7 bases and J by 8 bases, leaving 32 bases between them. The CDR3: CASKWPWELRDTGGGYTF. In nucleotides, the CDR3 is TGCGCCAGCAAGTGGCCCTGGGAATTGCGGGACACTGGAGGAGGCTACACCTTC.

The rearrangement uses TRBV7-9 and TRBJ2-1; D not resolved. The V gene lost 4 bases and the J gene lost 10 bases, with 14 bases spanning the gap. CDR3 length: 13 residues. Looked up from germline, CDR1 is SEHNR and CDR2 is FQNEAQ (reference sequence). The CDR3 region is CASSYTEVGEQFF. In nucleotides, the CDR3 is TGTGCCAGCAGCTATACAGAGGTCGGGGAGCAGTTCTTC.

Concerning this clonotype itself: Given a much more abundant clone one base away, this may be a read error. The genes are TRBV4-3 and TRBJ2-7; a weak D match, TRBD1 (6 bases). Germline V lookup: CDR1 LGHNA, CDR2 YSLEER. The CDR3 sequence is 15 residues long. The CDR3 sequence is CASSQAAQGSCEQYF. CDR3 nucleotides: TGCGCCAGCAGCCAAGCGGCACAGGGATCCTGCGAGCAGTACTTC.

Only a few counts were recorded for this clonotype. V is TRBV28 and J is TRBJ2-2, with no clear D. Germline CDR1 reads MDHEN; CDR2 reads SYDVKM. The CDR3 is 16 amino acids. Deletions cut 6 bases from V and 0 bases from J, with 14 bases between. The CDR3 DNA reads TGTGCCAGCAGCAGGACCAGAGCCTCGAACACCGGGGAGCTGTTTTTT. Translating it yields CASSRTRASNTGELFF.

The chain links TRBV12-3 or TRBV12-4 to TRBJ1-1; D is ambiguous. V lost 8 bases, J lost 7 bases, and 14 bases lay in between. CDR3 length: 12 residues. The DNA for the CDR3 is TGTGCCAGCCGCCCGGTTGGTGGTGAAGCTTTCTTT. The encoded protein is CASRPVGGEAFF.

Of note for this clonotype: A read error may explain this, as a much larger clone is one base away. The chain employs TRBV10-3 and TRBJ2-4; the D is unclear. Trimming removed 2 bases at V and 13 bases at J, with 18 bases between. The CDR3 covers 14 residues. The V gene's germline CDR1 is ENHRY and CDR2 SYGVKD. The CDR3 reads CAISEAVRYDEQYF. The CDR3, as DNA: TGTGCCATCAGTGAGGCGGTCAGATACGATGAGCAGTACTTC.

The chain carries TRBV20-1 and TRBJ2-1; 7 positions match TRBD2. The assigned J gene may be wrong: the sequence end matches TRBJ2-7 better. This CDR3 region has 13 residues. From germline, CDR1 is DFQATT and CDR2 SNEGSKA (reference sequence). Here the CDR3 DNA reads TGCAGTGCCCGCGGGAGCGGTTACTACGAGCAGTACTTC. Amino acids: CSARGSGYYEQYF.

The chain uses TRBV20-1 and TRBJ2-1; no definite D call. Trimming removed 6 bases at V and 3 bases at J, with 18 bases between. The CDR3 is 15 amino acids. Germline V gives CDR1 DFQATT, CDR2 SNEGSKA (reference sequence). CDR3 in amino acids: CSAPNGPDRYNEQFF. CDR3 DNA sequence: TGCAGTGCCCCTAACGGGCCGGATCGCTACAATGAGCAGTTCTTC.

This rearrangement joins TRBV11-1 to TRBJ2-2; perhaps TRBD2 as D (7 bases). The CDR3 runs to 17 residues. The germline gives CDR1 SGHAT, CDR2 FQDESV (reference sequence). The germline V and J ends were trimmed by 2 bases and 1 base, with 14 bases remaining between them. In nucleotides, the CDR3 is TGTGCCAGCAGCTTATGGCAGGGAGGGGGGAACACCGGGGAGCTGTTTTTT. Encoded protein: CASSLWQGGGNTGELFF.

The chain joins TRBV28 to TRBJ1-5; D not resolved. The CDR3 consists of 11 residues. Trimming pared 4 bases from V and 11 bases from J, leaving 9 bases between. Germline loops: CDR1 MDHEN, CDR2 SYDVKM. The CDR3 here is CASSSEETQHF. CDR3 nucleotide sequence: TGTGCCAGCAGTTCAGAAGAGACCCAGCATTTT.

This clonotype was counted a few times. The chain couples TRBV20-1 to TRBJ2-1; D ambiguous. Germline CDR1 is DFQATT and CDR2 is SNEGSKA (reference sequence). The CDR3 is made up of 14 amino acids. With 5 bases removed from V and 4 bases from J, the gap between germline ends came to 15 bases. The DNA of the CDR3 is TGCAGTGCTCGATTGGAGCCTCGATACAATGAGCAGTTCTTC. This gives the protein CSARLEPRYNEQFF.

DNA of the CDR3: TGCGCCAGCAGCTTGGTTGGCGGGGGGCAATACAATGAGCAGTTCTTC. It translates to CASSLVGGGQYNEQFF. The V gene is TRBV5-1, the J gene TRBJ2-1; 8 bases map to TRBD2. Germline V gives CDR1 SGHRS, CDR2 YFSETQ. This CDR3 region has 16 residues. V was pared by 0 bases and J by 4 bases, with 6 bases of the junction left unmatched.